Presented here are 27 T cell receptor beta chains from one specimen sequenced in a study of shared clonotypes between healthy human individuals. TCRdb's table, derived via immunoSEQ multiplex PCR, lists solely in-frame clones and lacks some. The profile shows roughly 700,000 clones, around two thirds of them singletons. The sequencing input was memory CD4+ T cells sorted from blood. Subset in this sample: CD45RA-negative fraction. The receptors shown here come from a woman between 25 and 40 years old in good health.

The CDR3 reads CASSQDTRAGNQPQHF. As DNA, the CDR3 is TGCGCCAGCAGCCAAGACACCAGGGCCGGCAATCAGCCCCAGCATTTT. This chain uses TRBV4-1 with TRBJ1-5, with D perhaps TRBD1 (5 bases). Germline V gives CDR1 MGHRA, CDR2 YSYEKL. The CDR3 is made up of 16 amino acids. V lost 0 bases and J lost 2, with 11 bases in between.

This clone was seen only a few times. The CDR3 protein is CASSLASRQFHTEAFF. The CDR3 DNA follows: TGCGCCAGCAGCTTGGCTAGCAGACAGTTCCACACTGAAGCTTTCTTT. The V and J genes are TRBV5-1 and TRBJ1-1; D possibly corresponds to TRBD1 (5 bases). The CDR3 sequence is 16 residues long. V shed 0 bases and J shed 3 bases, with 15 bases lying between them. From germline, CDR1 is SGHRS and CDR2 YFSETQ.

V is TRBV7-3 and J is TRBJ2-5, with 9 bases that match TRBD2. Germline V gene sequence: CDR1 SGHTA, CDR2 FQGTGA. V lost 5 bases and J lost 4; bases outside the gene matches: 8. The length of the CDR3 is 15 residues. CDR3 sequence: CASSPHAGGGETQYF. CDR3 DNA sequence: TGTGCCAGCAGCCCTCATGCGGGAGGGGGAGAGACCCAGTACTTC.

V gene TRBV28 combines with J gene TRBJ1-2; 8 bases line up with TRBD1. The CDR3 runs to 14 residues. J gave up 5 bases and V 6 bases, and 8 bases lay outside the gene matches. Germline V gene data show CDR1 as MDHEN and CDR2 as SYDVKM. The CDR3 sequence: CASSRTGGGYGYTF. The CDR3 nucleotides are TGTGCCAGCAGCCGTACAGGGGGTGGATATGGCTACACCTTC.

The genes are TRBV6-6 and TRBJ2-5, with D perhaps matching TRBD2 (5 bases). V gave up 4 bases and J gave up 5 bases, with 8 bases separating them. Germline loops: CDR1 MNHNY, CDR2 SVGAGI (reference sequence). CDR3 length: 12 amino acids. For the CDR3, the DNA is TGTGCCAGCAGTTGGAGGTGGGAGACCCAGTACTTC. Protein product: CASSWRWETQYF.

A note on this clone: A much more abundant neighbour one base away suggests this may be a read error. This same CDR3 is encoded by further DNA sequences in the sample. This chain joins TRBV7-8 and TRBJ2-5; unclear D gene. Trimming took off 1 base at V and 2 bases at J, with 5 bases between the two ends. CDR1 and CDR2 from the germline V gene are SGHVS and FQNEAQ. The CDR3 covers 13 residues. The CDR3 sequence: CASSLGQQETQYF. The CDR3 coding sequence is TGTGCCAGCAGCTTAGGGCAGCAAGAGACCCAGTACTTC.

This chain's CDR3 is CASSISAGVGNEQFF. CDR3 DNA sequence: TGTGCCAGTAGTATTTCAGCGGGAGTGGGTAATGAGCAGTTCTTC. V usage is TRBV19 and J usage is TRBJ2-1; 8 nucleotides line up with TRBD2. This CDR3 has 15 amino acids. Germline V gene data show CDR1 as LNHDA and CDR2 as SQIVND (reference sequence). Unmatched junction bases numbered 8, after V lost 3 bases and J lost 7 bases.

CDR3 nucleotides: TGTGCCAGTAACCCGGGACAGGGTCCCTACGAGCAGTACTTC. The encoded protein is CASNPGQGPYEQYF. This chain links TRBV19 with TRBJ2-7; 9 bases align to TRBD1. The CDR3 has 14 residues. Germline loops: CDR1 LNHDA, CDR2 SQIVND (reference sequence). J gave up 2 bases and V 7 bases, and 6 bases lay outside the gene matches.

This clone was counted once. The chain is built from TRBV7-2 and TRBJ2-3; weak D call: TRBD1 (6 bases). Germline V gives CDR1 SGHTA, CDR2 FQGNSA. V was trimmed by 7 bases and J by 8 bases, leaving 19 bases between them. This CDR3 is built from 14 residues. CDR3: CASILGGPRGTQYF. CDR3 in DNA: TGTGCCAGCATACTAGGGGGACCTCGAGGTACGCAGTATTTT.

This clone was counted a single time. The chain uses TRBV28 and TRBJ2-1; 10 bases line up with TRBD2. The CDR3 consists of 15 residues. The germline V gene encodes CDR1 MDHEN and CDR2 SYDVKM. Trimming at V came to 7 bases and at J to 3 bases, leaving 6 bases not matched to a gene. In DNA, the CDR3 is TGTGCCAGCATCCCTAGCGGGGGCCACTACAATGAGCAGTTCTTC. Its protein product is CASIPSGGHYNEQFF.

This chain uses TRBV4-2 with TRBJ1-1; D unclear. Between the trimmed V and J ends, which lost 1 base and 5 bases, there was a span of 14 bases. The CDR3 length is 15 residues. Per germline, CDR1 LGHNA and CDR2 YNFKEQ. CDR3 nucleotides: TGTGCCAGCAGCCAAGTTGGGGAGGGAAGAACTGAAGCTTTCTTT. This gives the protein CASSQVGEGRTEAFF.

This chain uses TRBV10-3 with TRBJ2-5; D not resolved. There are 13 residues in the CDR3. Deletions cut 4 bases from V and 0 bases from J, with 6 bases between. In germline, CDR1 is ENHRY, CDR2 SYGVKD. The CDR3: CAISVGNQETQYF. The CDR3 nucleotides are TGTGCCATCAGTGTCGGAAACCAAGAGACCCAGTACTTC.

CDR3 in amino acids: CATGLAGADTQYF. The CDR3 coding sequence is TGTGCCACGGGACTAGCGGGAGCAGATACGCAGTATTTT. The chain employs TRBV28 and TRBJ2-3; the match to TRBD2 covers 14 bases. Germline CDR1 and CDR2: MDHEN and SYDVKM. There are 13 residues in the CDR3. J lost 4 bases, V lost 10 bases, and 1 base had no gene match.

The chain recombines TRBV5-6 with TRBJ2-7; weak D call: TRBD1 (6 bases). Germline V gene lookup returns CDR1 SGHDT and CDR2 YYEEEE. The CDR3 length is 13 residues. With 1 base removed from V and 7 bases from J, the gap between germline ends came to 12 bases. CDR3 in amino acids: CASSLLGAGEQYF. In DNA, the CDR3 is TGTGCCAGCAGCTTGCTGGGGGCTGGGGAGCAGTACTTC. Full variable domain (rest looked up from reference TRBV5-6 and TRBJ2-7): DAGVTQSPTHLIKTRGQQVTLRCSPKSGHDTVSWYQQALGQGPQFIFQYYEEEERQRGNFPDRFSGHQFPNYSSELNVNALLLGDSALYLCASSLLGAGEQYFGPGTRLTVT.

This clone was seen only a few times. The CDR3 bases are TGTGCCAGCAGTGAACGGGACAGAAATCAGCCCCAGCATTTT. Encoded protein: CASSERDRNQPQHF. V and J are TRBV2 and TRBJ1-5, with 7 bases identical to TRBD1. The length of the CDR3 is 14 residues. Losses at the gene ends were 2 bases for V and 4 bases for J; bases not matched to a gene: 2. From germline, CDR1 is SNHLY and CDR2 FYNNEI.

As to this clone: This specimen includes other DNA sequences encoding the same CDR3. The V call is TRBV6-5, the J call TRBJ2-7; D gene ambiguous. The V end was cut by 2 bases, the J end by 0 bases, with 5 bases between. The V gene's germline CDR1 is MNHEY and CDR2 SVGAGI. This CDR3 spans 13 amino acids. The CDR3 is CASSYSRSYEQYF. CDR3 bases: TGTGCCAGCAGTTACAGTCGCTCCTACGAGCAGTACTTC.

The V and J genes are TRBV5-4 and TRBJ1-2; the match to TRBD1 covers 7 bases. This CDR3 has 14 amino acids. V lost 4 bases and J lost 8; bases outside the gene matches: 11. Germline-derived CDR1 and CDR2 are SGHNT and YYREEE (reference sequence). CDR3 bases: TGTGCCAGCAGCCACTTCGACAGGGTACGAGGCTACACCTTC. Translated, it gives CASSHFDRVRGYTF.

This chain uses TRBV29-1 with TRBJ1-2; perhaps TRBD1 as D (6 bases). Germline CDR1 reads SQVTM; CDR2 reads ANQGSEA. The CDR3 loop spans 12 amino acids. The CDR3 sequence: CITLRGAHGYTF. In DNA form, the CDR3 reads TGCATCACCTTGAGGGGGGCCCATGGCTACACCTTC.

The chain carries TRBV25-1 and TRBJ2-2, with TRBD1 matching over 11 bases. Germline V CDR1 and CDR2: MGHDK, SYGVNS. Trimming at V came to 8 bases and at J to 4 bases, leaving 6 bases not matched to a gene. This CDR3 has 15 amino acids. Written as DNA, the CDR3 is TGTGCCAGCCGTCCCGGGACAGGGGGCACCGGGGAGCTGTTTTTT. Translating gives CASRPGTGGTGELFF.

In DNA, the CDR3 is TGTGCCACCAGCAGAGATGGGAACAGGGGGCCTGGAAACACCATATATTTT. It is translated as CATSRDGNRGPGNTIYF. The chain uses TRBV15 and TRBJ1-3, with 9 bases lining up with TRBD1. The V segment lost 0 bases and the J segment 2 bases; nucleotides outside the gene matches: 5. Germline CDR1 reads LNHNV; CDR2 reads YYDKDF (reference sequence). This CDR3 spans 17 amino acids. Supplemented by reference TRBV15 and TRBJ1-3, the full variable domain reads DAMVIQNPRYQVTQFGKPVTLSCSQTLNHNVMYWYQQKSSQAPKLLFHYYDKDFNNEADTPDNFQSRRPNTSFCFLDIRSPGLGDTAMYLCATSRDGNRGPGNTIYFGEGSWLTVV.

This chain uses TRBV7-3 with TRBJ2-7; 8 bases line up with TRBD1. V was clipped by 5 bases and J by 3 bases; unmatched bases: 3. Germline values: CDR1 SGHTA, CDR2 FQGTGA. The CDR3 length is 13 residues. CDR3 sequence (DNA): TGTGCCAGCAGCATACAGGGGGGCTACGAGCAGTACTTC. Amino acids: CASSIQGGYEQYF.

The chain has TRBV7-2 and TRBJ2-1; possibly TRBD2 for D (5 bases). Between the trimmed V and J ends, which lost 0 bases and 6 bases, there was a span of 12 bases. This CDR3 contains 15 residues. CDR1 and CDR2 (germline): SGHTA, FQGNSA. Written as DNA, the CDR3 is TGTGCCAGCAGCTTAGCGTACGGGGTGACCAATGAGCAGTTCTTC. Protein: CASSLAYGVTNEQFF.

With respect to this clone: This sequence may be a read error, since a much larger clone differs from it by one base. The chain carries TRBV28 and TRBJ2-7; TRBD1 matches 11 bases. Germline V gene lookup returns CDR1 MDHEN and CDR2 SYDVKM. Unmatched junction bases numbered 4, after V lost 7 bases and J lost 2 bases. This CDR3 has 14 residues. The CDR3 spells CASTSGQGAYEQYF. CDR3 sequence (DNA): TGTGCCAGCACTTCGGGACAGGGGGCCTACGAGCAGTACTTC.

J is TRBJ2-5 and V is TRBV6-1; D uncertain. This CDR3 is 14 amino acids long. V shed 0 bases and J shed 5 bases, with 10 bases lying between them. Germline V lookup: CDR1 MNHNS, CDR2 SASEGT. The CDR3 DNA is TGTGCCAGCAGTGAAGCCGGAAGGGCCGAGACCCAGTACTTC. Its protein is CASSEAGRAETQYF.

This clone was detected many times. J is TRBJ2-7 and V is TRBV14; D remains unclear. V lost 4 bases and J lost 3, with 4 bases in between. CDR3 length equals 11 residues. The germline V gene encodes CDR1 SGHDN and CDR2 FVKESK. The CDR3 sequence: CASSRYYEQYF. CDR3 nucleotides: TGTGCCAGCAGCCGGTACTACGAGCAGTACTTC.

The chain employs TRBV7-2 and TRBJ2-6, with D unresolved. The CDR3 sequence is 16 residues long. The germline V gene encodes CDR1 SGHTA and CDR2 FQGNSA. Trimming took off 1 base at V and 5 bases at J, with 12 bases between the two ends. The CDR3 reads CASSLDAGLRANVLTF. CDR3 DNA sequence: TGTGCCAGCAGCTTAGACGCAGGCCTGCGGGCCAACGTCCTGACTTTC.

V gene TRBV27 combines with J gene TRBJ1-3, with D unresolved. V shed 0 bases and J shed 8 bases, with 8 bases lying between them. Germline V gene sequence: CDR1 MNHEY, CDR2 SMNVEV (reference sequence). This CDR3 is built from 13 residues. The CDR3 is CASSLSPGYTIYF. The CDR3 DNA sequence: TGTGCCAGCAGTTTATCCCCAGGTTACACCATATATTTT.